This section outlines one T cell receptor (beta chain) sequence together with its context. Among Cohort 3 donors, those recovered had two negative PCRs, clearance, or symptom resolution. This sample is part of a study of blood T cell repertoires in COVID-19. Produced via immunoSEQ multiplex PCR; TCRdb's table is partial and in-frame only. The data show about 280,000 clones, about 83% seen once. Source material: PBMCs or T cells enriched from blood (not recorded which). The TCR was taken from a woman aged 40-49 years who had recovered from COVID-19.

This CDR3 is CASSLQQGRDGYTF. The CDR3 DNA follows: TGTGCCAGCAGCCTCCAACAGGGAAGAGATGGCTACACCTTC. This chain uses TRBV7-2 with TRBJ1-2; D is perhaps TRBD1 (6 bases). Trimming pared 5 bases from V and 6 bases from J, leaving 16 bases between. The CDR3 spans 14 residues. Germline-derived CDR1 and CDR2 are SGHTA and FQGNSA.